The rows below give T cell receptor beta chains drawn from one sample of a study of regulatory T cells in long-lasting Graves disease. TCRdb passed the multiplex PCR reads through MiXCR, listing each CDR3 protein once. The table lists roughly 300,000 distinct CDR3 sequences, about 18% of them singletons. The sample consisted of peripheral blood mononuclear cells (PBMCs), taken when the disease was refractory, from a patient treated with antithyroid drugs. These receptors were taken from a female donor with Graves disease. Each CDR3 is given with its conserved first and last residue. D genes are given only for firm matches. For some rows the clone size is stated as once, few or many, or as a class when expanded; others skip it.

clone size,D gene,V gene,J gene,CDR3 DNA,CDR3 protein
few,TRBD1,TRBV6-5,TRBJ1-1,TGTGCCAGCAGATACAGGGGGAACACTGAAGCTTTCTTT,CASRYRGNTEAFF
many,TRBD1,TRBV12-5,TRBJ2-2,TGTGCTAGTGGTTTGGTAACTGACAGGGGGACGAACACCGGGGAGCTGTTTTTT,CASGLVTDRGTNTGELFF
many,TRBD1,TRBV28,TRBJ2-5,TGTGCCAGCAGAGGGGGACAGGGGGCTTATGAGACCCAGTACTTC,CASRGGQGAYETQYF
few,NA,TRBV28,TRBJ2-3,TGTGCCAGCAGTTTGTGGCAGGGCACAGATACGCAGTATTTT,CASSLWQGTDTQYF
many,TRBD1,TRBV6-1,TRBJ1-6,TGTGCCAGCAGTACTCCGGGACAGGGAAGTTGGACGAATTCACCCCTCCACTTT,CASSTPGQGSWTNSPLHF
many,TRBD1,TRBV5-1,TRBJ2-1,TGCGCCAGCAGCCACGGACAGGGGGGGATCCACAATGAGCAGTTCTTC,CASSHGQGGIHNEQFF
many,NA,TRBV6-1,TRBJ1-3,TGTGCCAGCAGTGAACGGTACTCTGGAAACACCATATATTTT,CASSERYSGNTIYF
NA,NA,TRBV6-1,TRBJ1-1,TGTGCCAGCAGTTTAATCCAGCACACTGAAGCTTTCTTT,CASSLIQHTEAFF
many,NA,TRBV20-1,TRBJ1-2,TGCAGTGCGGCCCGGGACATCTATGGCTACACCTTC,CSAARDIYGYTF
NA,NA,TRBV6-1,TRBJ2-6,TGTGCCAGCAGGCCGGGGGTGACAGGGGCCAACGTCCTGACTTTC,CASRPGVTGANVLTF
many,NA,TRBV12-3/TRBV12-4,TRBJ1-5,TGTGCCAGCAGTCTGGGCAGGGCGGCTCAGCCCCAGCATTTT,CASSLGRAAQPQHF
many,NA,TRBV30,TRBJ1-5,TGTGCCTGGAGGCCCAGGGGTGTTGGCAATCAGCCCCAGCATTTT,CAWRPRGVGNQPQHF
many,NA,TRBV18,TRBJ1-2,TGTGCCAGCTCACCACCCTTGGGCAGGGCCTATGGCTACACCTTC,CASSPPLGRAYGYTF
few,NA,TRBV11-2,TRBJ2-7,TGTGCCAGCAGCGCAGGGGCCAGCGGGTCCGAGCAGTACTTC,CASSAGASGSEQYF
NA,NA,TRBV15,TRBJ2-1,TGTGCCACCAGCAGAGGATGGAGGGGGGGGATAAATGAGCAGTTCTTC,CATSRGWRGGINEQFF
NA,TRBD2,TRBV30,TRBJ2-1,TGTGCCTGGAGACTAGCGGGGGCAGATGAGCAGTTCTTC,CAWRLAGADEQFF
many,TRBD1,TRBV6-1,TRBJ1-5,TGTGCCAGCAGTCCAAGGGGGCCCAGCAATCAGCCCCAGCATTTT,CASSPRGPSNQPQHF
many,TRBD2,TRBV29-1,TRBJ2-7,TGCAGCGTTGGCCCCAGGCGGGGGGACGAGCAGTACTTC,CSVGPRRGDEQYF
NA,TRBD1,TRBV12-3/TRBV12-4,TRBJ2-5,TGTGCCAGCAGCTTGATGGGACAGCCTAAAGAGACCCAGTACTTC,CASSLMGQPKETQYF
NA,NA,TRBV28,TRBJ2-4,TGTGCCAGCGGACTCGGGAGCAGAGCCAAAAACATTCAGTACTTC,CASGLGSRAKNIQYF
NA,NA,TRBV3-1,TRBJ1-4,TGTGCCAGCAGCCAAGCCAGGGTTGAGGAAAAACTGTTTTTT,CASSQARVEEKLFF
many,TRBD1,TRBV6-9,TRBJ1-3,TGTGCCAGCAGTTACTCACAACGGACAGGGTCAGGAAACACCATATATTTT,CASSYSQRTGSGNTIYF
few,NA,TRBV19,TRBJ1-4,TGTGCCAGTAGCCTCGAAAGTGAAAAACTGTTTTTT,CASSLESEKLFF
many,NA,TRBV5-1,TRBJ2-7,TGTGCCAGCAGCTTAGTCAGGGGCTACGAGCAGTACTTC,CASSLVRGYEQYF
NA,NA,TRBV5-4,TRBJ2-7,TGTGCCAGCAGCTTGTCGACGAACTACGAGCAGTACTTC,CASSLSTNYEQYF
many,TRBD1,TRBV2,TRBJ2-7,TGTGCCAGCAGACGACAGGGCAGCTCCTACGAGCAGTACTTC,CASRRQGSSYEQYF
many,NA,TRBV6-5,TRBJ2-7,TGTGCCAGCAGTTACTTGCGGGGTTCCTACGAGCAGTACTTC,CASSYLRGSYEQYF
NA,TRBD1,TRBV10-3,TRBJ2-1,TGTGCCATCAGGGGACAGGGCTCCTACAATGAGCAGTTCTTC,CAIRGQGSYNEQFF
few,NA,TRBV19,TRBJ1-1,TGTGCCAGTAGTACGGTCAAAGAGGCTGAAGCTTTCTTT,CASSTVKEAEAFF
NA,TRBD2,TRBV2,TRBJ2-3,TGTGCCAGCAAGTCCAACGGGGGGTCCCCAGATACGCAGTATTTT,CASKSNGGSPDTQYF
NA,TRBD2,TRBV4-2,TRBJ2-3,TGTGCCAGCAGCCACGGGACTAGCGGGAGTACAGATACGCAGTATTTT,CASSHGTSGSTDTQYF